These 11 T cell receptor beta chains originate from one sample sequenced in a study of T cells in Graves' hyperthyroidism and ophthalmopathy. Template material for amplifying TCR beta CDR3 regions consisted of RNA transcripts. TCR CDR3 regions were first amplified by RT-PCR with HTBI primers. TCRdb fed the multiplex PCR reads into MiXCR, producing one record per CDR3 protein. The sample carries hundreds of thousands of distinct CDR3 sequences, about a sixth recorded once. The sample taken for sequencing was blood. These receptors were taken from a woman aged 18-35 years with Graves' hyperthyroidism.

There are a few counts of this clonotype. This sequence joins TRBV6-1 and TRBJ2-6; D assignment may be TRBD1 or TRBD2 (5 bases each). CDR3 length: 13 residues. From germline, CDR1 is MNHNS and CDR2 SASEGT. V lost 11 bases and J lost 2, with 10 bases in between. The CDR3 DNA reads TGTGCCTCTCGGGGCACTGGGGCCAACGTCCTGACTTTC. This codes for CASRGTGANVLTF.

This clonotype has at least ten counts. The chain carries TRBV3-1 and TRBJ1-4, with TRBD1 as a possible D gene (5 bases). Germline values: CDR1 LGHDT, CDR2 YNNKEL (reference sequence). V was shortened by 5 bases and J by 7 bases, with 8 bases between the two germline ends. The CDR3 consists of 12 residues. Written as DNA, the CDR3 is TGTGCCAGCAGCGACGGGGGTGAAAAACTGTTTTTT. This codes for CASSDGGEKLFF.

In this sample, this clonotype turned up many times. This chain links TRBV28 with TRBJ2-7, with 7 bases lining up with TRBD1. J lost 4 bases, V lost 11 bases, and 8 bases had no gene match. CDR3 size: 12 residues. Germline CDR1 reads MDHEN; CDR2 reads SYDVKM. The DNA for the CDR3 is TGTGCCTCCGGGACAGCGATTTACGAGCAGTACTTC. Translating it yields CASGTAIYEQYF.

This clonotype has a count of ten or more. This chain connects TRBV12-3 or TRBV12-4 to TRBJ1-2; 10 positions agree with TRBD1. J was trimmed by 0 bases and V by 5 bases; bases with no gene match: 9. The CDR3 totals 17 residues. DNA for the CDR3: TGTGCCAGCAGTCATACCCGGGACAGGGGACCTAACTATGGCTACACCTTC. Translation: CASSHTRDRGPNYGYTF.

J is TRBJ1-2 and V is TRBV7-2; D perhaps matches TRBD1 (5 bases). Germline V CDR1 and CDR2: SGHTA, FQGNSA. This CDR3 has 15 amino acids. The ends were cut back, 0 bases at V and 7 bases at J, with 15 bases in the middle. CDR3 residues: CASSLAIPPGAGYTF. The CDR3 coding sequence is TGTGCCAGCAGCTTAGCAATTCCCCCCGGGGCTGGCTACACCTTC.

As regards this clonotype: A much bigger clone sits one base away, suggesting this may be a read error. Here the CDR3 reads CATRPWDGGVGKQFF. CDR3 DNA: TGTGCCACCAGACCCTGGGACGGGGGGGTGGGTAAGCAGTTCTTC. V usage is TRBV12-3 or TRBV12-4 and J usage is TRBJ2-1; the match to TRBD2 covers 8 bases. This CDR3 is built from 15 residues. J gave up 11 bases and V 10 bases, and 19 bases lay outside the gene matches.

This clonotype has just a few counts. The chain links TRBV24-1 to TRBJ2-1; possibly TRBD2 for D (5 bases). V shed 7 bases and J shed 0 bases, with 12 bases lying between them. The CDR3 spans 15 residues. Germline CDR1 KGHDR, CDR2 SFDVKD. For the CDR3, the DNA is TGTGCCACCAGCGGTCTAGGACTCTCCTACAATGAGCAGTTCTTC. Encoded protein: CATSGLGLSYNEQFF.

There are many counts of this clonotype. The chain joins TRBV11-2 to TRBJ2-3; D assignment may be TRBD1 or TRBD2 (5 bases each). The V and J ends lost 1 base and 8 bases respectively, with 16 bases between them. Per germline, CDR1 SGHAT and CDR2 FQNNGV. The CDR3 loop spans 15 amino acids. In DNA, the CDR3 is TGTGCCAGCAGCTTAGCGGGACCTCTTAGGAGTACGCAGTATTTT. Its protein is CASSLAGPLRSTQYF. Complete variable domain (other parts from reference TRBV11-2 and TRBJ2-3): EAGVAQSPRYKIIEKRQSVAFWCNPISGHATLYWYQQILGQGPKLLIQFQNNGVVDDSQLPKDRFSAERLKGVDSTLKIQPAKLEDSAVYLCASSLAGPLRSTQYFGPGTRLTVL.

This clonotype was observed at least ten times. This chain connects TRBV7-9 to TRBJ1-1, with unresolved D. Germline CDR1 reads SEHNR; CDR2 reads FQNEAQ (reference sequence). The germline V and J ends were trimmed by 3 bases and 0 bases, with 8 bases remaining between them. This CDR3 contains 14 residues. CDR3 sequence reads: CASSFVQLNTEAFF. The CDR3, as DNA: TGTGCCAGCAGCTTTGTACAATTGAACACTGAAGCTTTCTTT.

This clonotype was recorded many times. The rearrangement uses TRBV29-1 and TRBJ2-3; 13 bases are shared with TRBD2. The CDR3 runs 15 residues. With V trimmed by 0 bases and J by 5 bases, 2 bases remained unmatched. CDR1 is SQVTM, CDR2 ANQGSEA, per germline. CDR3 residues: CSVEDGTSGIDTQYF. In nucleotides, the CDR3 is TGCAGCGTTGAAGATGGGACTAGCGGGATAGATACGCAGTATTTT.

About this clonotype: A much larger clone lies one base from this, so it may be a read error. J is TRBJ1-1 and V is TRBV6-2 or TRBV6-3, with D perhaps TRBD1 (5 bases). Looked up from germline, CDR1 is MNHEY and CDR2 is SVGEGT. The CDR3 sequence is 14 residues long. Trimming stripped 5 bases from V and 5 bases from J, with 15 bases between. The CDR3 bases are TGTGCCAGCAGTCAGGGTGGCGGCGAAACTGAAGCTTTCTTT. Translating it yields CASSQGGGETEAFF.